A single sample is the source of the 5 T cell receptor beta chains below, sequenced in a study of PD-L1 blockade in urothelial cancer (dated 2017 in TCRdb). The library relied on the immunoSEQ multiplex PCR assay. The source is immuneACCESS, and TCRdb retained only in-frame sequences with V and J called. Part of the clones is not carried over; for the studies checked, unresolved V genes explain less than half of this, and the remainder is unexplained. Here the sample has tens of thousands of clones; 84% occur a single time. The top ten hold approximately 2.1% of the sample. The time point label for this specimen denotes: pretreatment peripheral blood. The sample was PBMCs, taken around atezolizumab (anti-PD-L1) treatment. The receptor set was obtained from a man in his fifties or sixties with urothelial cancer.

The rearrangement links TRBV11-3 to TRBJ2-5; the match to TRBD2 covers 16 bases. CDR3 length: 18 amino acids. The trim removed 3 bases at V and 5 bases at J, leaving 9 bases unmatched. CDR1 SGHNT and CDR2 YENEEA come from the germline V gene. This CDR3 reads CASSLSGLAGGPRETQYF. The CDR3 nucleotides read TGTGCCAGCAGCTTGTCGGGACTAGCGGGGGGGCCACGGGAGACCCAGTACTTC. The whole variable domain, remainder taken from reference TRBV11-3 and TRBJ2-5, is EAGVVQSPRYKIIEKKQPVAFWCNPISGHNTLYWYLQNLGQGPELLIRYENEEAVDDSQLPKDRFSAERLKGVDSTLKIQPAELGDSAVYLCASSLSGLAGGPRETQYFGPGTRLLVL.

V is TRBV19 and J is TRBJ1-2, with D possibly TRBD1 on 6 matching bases. Between the trimmed V and J ends, which lost 3 bases and 4 bases, there was a span of 15 bases. The CDR3 covers 15 residues. CDR1 is LNHDA, CDR2 SQIVND, per germline (reference sequence). CDR3 DNA sequence: TGTGCCAGTAGTATCCTCCTTACAGGGCTCTATGGCTACACCTTC. It yields the protein CASSILLTGLYGYTF.

The genes are TRBV6-4 and TRBJ2-1; D is undetermined. V was trimmed by 0 bases and J by 12 bases, leaving 6 bases between them. This CDR3 has 11 residues. CDR1 is MRHNA, CDR2 SNTAGT, per germline. This chain's CDR3 is CASSDSPGQFF. As DNA, the CDR3 is TGTGCCAGCAGTGACTCCCCAGGGCAGTTCTTC.

A single count supports this clone. This chain joins TRBV30 and TRBJ1-6; possibly TRBD1 for D (5 bases). Per germline, CDR1 GTSNPN and CDR2 SVGIG (reference sequence). The CDR3 is 16 amino acids. V was cut by 4 bases and J by 9 bases, with 22 bases left in between. In DNA form, the CDR3 reads TGTGCCTGGACTTACGTCGGCCTGGGGGGAGGTTCACCCCTCCACTTT. The encoded protein is CAWTYVGLGGGSPLHF.

The chain carries TRBV6-6 and TRBJ1-4, with 11 positions matching TRBD1. The V and J ends lost 8 bases and 8 bases, in that order; junction bases with no gene match: 7. This CDR3 region has 14 residues. CDR1 and CDR2 (germline): MNHNY, SVGAGI (reference sequence). CDR3 in amino acids: CASRGGDRGEKLFF. As DNA, the CDR3 is TGTGCCAGCCGAGGGGGGGACAGGGGGGAAAAACTGTTTTTT.